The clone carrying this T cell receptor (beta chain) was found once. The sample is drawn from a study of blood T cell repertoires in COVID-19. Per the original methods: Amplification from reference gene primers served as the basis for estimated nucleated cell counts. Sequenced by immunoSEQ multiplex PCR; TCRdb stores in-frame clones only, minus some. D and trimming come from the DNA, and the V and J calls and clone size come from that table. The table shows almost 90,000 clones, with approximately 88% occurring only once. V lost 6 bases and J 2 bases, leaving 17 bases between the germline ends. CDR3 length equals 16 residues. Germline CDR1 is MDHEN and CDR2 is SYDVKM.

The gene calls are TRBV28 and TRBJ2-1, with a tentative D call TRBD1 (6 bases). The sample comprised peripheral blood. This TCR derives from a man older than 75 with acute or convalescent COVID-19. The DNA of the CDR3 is TGTGCCAGCAGAGCTACACCAGGGGCGCCCTACAATGAGCAGTTCTTC. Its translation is CASRATPGAPYNEQFF.